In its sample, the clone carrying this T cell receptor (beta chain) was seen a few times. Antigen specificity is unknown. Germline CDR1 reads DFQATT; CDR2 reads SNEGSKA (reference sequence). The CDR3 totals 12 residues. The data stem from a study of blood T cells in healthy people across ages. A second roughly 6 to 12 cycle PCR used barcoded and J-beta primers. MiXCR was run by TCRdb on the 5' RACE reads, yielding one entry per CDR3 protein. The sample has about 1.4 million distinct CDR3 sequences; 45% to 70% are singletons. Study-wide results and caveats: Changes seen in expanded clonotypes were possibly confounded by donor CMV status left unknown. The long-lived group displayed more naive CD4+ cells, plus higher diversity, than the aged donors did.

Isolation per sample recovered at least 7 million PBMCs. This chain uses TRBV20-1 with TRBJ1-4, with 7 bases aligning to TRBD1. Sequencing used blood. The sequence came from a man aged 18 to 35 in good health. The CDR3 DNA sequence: TGCAGCGCTCGGGACAGTCATGAAAAACTGTTTTTT. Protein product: CSARDSHEKLFF.